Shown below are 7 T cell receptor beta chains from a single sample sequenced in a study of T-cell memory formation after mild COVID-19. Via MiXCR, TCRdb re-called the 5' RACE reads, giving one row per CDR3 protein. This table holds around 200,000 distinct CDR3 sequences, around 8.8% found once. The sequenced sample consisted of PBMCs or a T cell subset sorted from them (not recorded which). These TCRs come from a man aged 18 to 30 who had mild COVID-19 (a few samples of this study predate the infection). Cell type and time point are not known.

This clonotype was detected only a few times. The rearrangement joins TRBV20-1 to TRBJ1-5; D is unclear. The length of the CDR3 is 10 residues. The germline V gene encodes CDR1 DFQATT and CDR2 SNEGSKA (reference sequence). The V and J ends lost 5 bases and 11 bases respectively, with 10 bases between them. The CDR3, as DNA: TGCAGTGCTCCCGGGAGAGCCCAGCATTTT. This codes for CSAPGRAQHF.

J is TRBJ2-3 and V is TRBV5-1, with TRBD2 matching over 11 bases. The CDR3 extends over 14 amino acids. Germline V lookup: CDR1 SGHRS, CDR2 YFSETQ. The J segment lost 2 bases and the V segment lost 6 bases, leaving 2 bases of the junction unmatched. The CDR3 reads CASTTSGATDTQYF. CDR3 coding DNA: TGCGCCAGCACGACTAGCGGGGCCACAGATACGCAGTATTTT. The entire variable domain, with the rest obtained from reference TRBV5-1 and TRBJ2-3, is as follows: KAGVTQTPRYLIKTRGQQVTLSCSPISGHRSVSWYQQTPGQGLQFLFEYFSETQRNKGNFPGRFSGRQFSNSRSEMNVSTLELGDSALYLCASTTSGATDTQYFGPGTRLTVL.

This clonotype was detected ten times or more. CDR3: CATTQGATPWGQETQYF. The CDR3 DNA reads as TGTGCCACCACCCAGGGCGCTACCCCTTGGGGGCAAGAGACCCAGTACTTC. V gene TRBV12-3 or TRBV12-4 combines with J gene TRBJ2-5, with D perhaps TRBD1 or TRBD2 (5 bases each). Trimming took 10 bases from V and 2 from J, leaving 26 bases between them. This CDR3 is 17 amino acids long.

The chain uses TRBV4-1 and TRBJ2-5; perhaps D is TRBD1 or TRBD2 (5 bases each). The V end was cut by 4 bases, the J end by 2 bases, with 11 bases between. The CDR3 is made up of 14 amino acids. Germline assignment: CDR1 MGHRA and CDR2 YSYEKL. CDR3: CASSRGVPQETQYF. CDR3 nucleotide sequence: TGCGCCAGCAGCCGAGGGGTACCGCAAGAGACCCAGTACTTC.

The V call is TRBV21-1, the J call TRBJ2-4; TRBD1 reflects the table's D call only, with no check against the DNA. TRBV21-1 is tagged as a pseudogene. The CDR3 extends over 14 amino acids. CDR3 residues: CAGRQGVAKNIQYF. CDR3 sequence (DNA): TGTGCCGGTAGACAGGGGGTAGCCAAAAACATTCAGTACTTC.

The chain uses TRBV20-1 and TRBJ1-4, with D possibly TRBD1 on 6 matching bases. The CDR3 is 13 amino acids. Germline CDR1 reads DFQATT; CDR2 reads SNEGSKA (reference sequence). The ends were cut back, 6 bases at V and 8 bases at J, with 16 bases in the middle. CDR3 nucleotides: TGCAGTGCCCGAGGGGGGGCTGGCGAAAAACTGTTTTTT. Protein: CSARGGAGEKLFF.

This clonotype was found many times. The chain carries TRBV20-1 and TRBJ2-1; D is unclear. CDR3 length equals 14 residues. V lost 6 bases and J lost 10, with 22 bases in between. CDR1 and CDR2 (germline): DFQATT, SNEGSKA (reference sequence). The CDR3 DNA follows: TGCAGTGCCGCCTCGGTGGAGTGGGCCTTCGAGCAGTTCTTC. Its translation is CSAASVEWAFEQFF.